This T cell receptor (beta chain) emerged from a study of CD8 T cells in ankylosing spondylitis. Study-wide findings and caveats: Some of the motif variants had earlier been found in reactive arthritis patients' fluid and blood. Significant enrichment of disease-linked clones was reported in matched ankylosing spondylitis synovial fluid. There was a TCR beta motif, made of several highly homologous variants, that appeared characteristic of ankylosing spondylitis blood.

The germline gives CDR1 GTSNPN, CDR2 SVGIG (reference sequence). Between the trimmed V and J ends, which lost 0 bases and 6 bases, there was a span of 7 bases. The CDR3 sequence is 12 residues long. Remarks on this clonotype: Its antigen is still unknown.

Making use of molecular barcodes, quantitative 5'-RACE generated TCR beta libraries. TCRdb re-called the 5' RACE reads with MiXCR, one entry per CDR3 protein. The sample carries a few hundred thousand distinct CDR3 sequences, approximately 10% recorded once. This TCR came from a female donor with ankylosing spondylitis or in good health (not recorded which). Material: blood, either unsorted or a sorted T cell fraction (not recorded which). The rearrangement joins TRBV30 to TRBJ2-3, with D uncertain. The CDR3 region is CAWSVSGDTQYF. The CDR3 coding sequence is TGTGCCTGGAGTGTATCGGGCGATACGCAGTATTTT.